This passage covers 18 T cell receptor beta chains from one sample sequenced in a study of T-cell reconstitution after alpha-beta-depleted transplantation in children. The authors prepared the TCRbeta library with unique molecular identifiers. TCRdb processed the PCR reads anew with MiXCR; each CDR3 protein has one entry. This sample has about 900,000 distinct CDR3 sequences, with about 29% found just once. The specimen comprised PBMCs, mostly from graft donor cells, sampled 360 days after TCRalphabeta/CD19-depleted stem cell transplant. All receptors derive from a boy younger than two who had a stem cell transplant for SCID, so the T cells may come from the graft donor.

J is TRBJ2-1 and V is TRBV24-1; tentatively, D is TRBD1 (6 bases). The CDR3 has 14 amino acids. The germline CDR1 and CDR2 sequences are KGHDR and SFDVKD. V lost 2 bases and J lost 6, with 10 bases in between. The DNA for the CDR3 is TGTGCCACCAGTGATTCGGGCAGGGGCAATGAGCAGTTCTTC. Translating gives CATSDSGRGNEQFF.

This clonotype was counted only a few times. This chain uses TRBV29-1 with TRBJ2-1; no firm D call. Germline values: CDR1 SQVTM, CDR2 ANQGSEA. The CDR3 totals 12 residues. The ends were cut back, 4 bases at V and 4 bases at J, with 8 bases in the middle. CDR3 nucleotide sequence: TGCAGCGTTGTCGGGCCGTACAATGAGCAGTTCTTC. It specifies CSVVGPYNEQFF.

This clonotype has ten or more counts. The CDR3 sequence: CASSPISGAYEQYF. Here the CDR3 DNA reads TGTGCCAGCAGTCCCATCAGCGGGGCCTACGAGCAGTACTTC. The chain is built from TRBV28 and TRBJ2-7; TRBD2 matches 7 bases. Germline lookup yields CDR1 MDHEN and CDR2 SYDVKM. The CDR3 runs 14 residues. V gave up 5 bases and J gave up 2 bases; unmatched junction bases: 6.

This clonotype was seen more than once but under ten times. The chain recombines TRBV25-1 with TRBJ2-1; 10 bases fit TRBD2. This CDR3 has 15 residues. The germline CDR1 and CDR2 sequences are MGHDK and SYGVNS. V gave up 5 bases and J gave up 6 bases; unmatched junction bases: 7. CDR3 sequence: CASSRSGGTVNEQFF. The CDR3 nucleotides read TGTGCCAGCAGTCGTAGCGGGGGGACGGTCAATGAGCAGTTCTTC.

This clonotype was counted a few times. The chain is built from TRBV29-1 and TRBJ2-3; 9 nucleotides agree with TRBD1. The CDR3 spans 15 residues. The V and J ends lost 6 bases and 0 bases, in that order; junction bases with no gene match: 7. CDR1 SQVTM and CDR2 ANQGSEA come from the germline V gene. DNA for the CDR3: TGCAGCGTCCGAGGACAGGGGCCTAGCACAGATACGCAGTATTTT. This translates into CSVRGQGPSTDTQYF.

A few counts support this clonotype. V gene TRBV5-1 combines with J gene TRBJ2-7, with unresolved D. Trimming removed 0 bases at V and 0 bases at J, with 13 bases between. Germline CDR1 is SGHRS and CDR2 is YFSETQ. CDR3 length equals 16 residues. The CDR3: CASSLDLVSSSYEQYF. The CDR3 region has the DNA TGCGCCAGCAGCTTGGACCTGGTGTCTTCCTCCTACGAGCAGTACTTC.

The chain is built from TRBV7-3 and TRBJ2-7, with a possible D match to TRBD1 (5 bases). The V gene lost 5 bases and the J gene lost 3 bases, with 11 bases spanning the gap. CDR3 size: 13 residues. Germline V gene data show CDR1 as SGHTA and CDR2 as FQGTGA. This CDR3 reads CASSRFQGYEQYF. CDR3 nucleotides: TGTGCCAGCAGCCGTTTTCAGGGCTACGAGCAGTACTTC.

The chain is built from TRBV5-1 and TRBJ2-7; either TRBD1 or TRBD2 may fit D (5 bases each). Germline loops: CDR1 SGHRS, CDR2 YFSETQ. Trimming stripped 3 bases from V and 6 bases from J, with 22 bases between. The CDR3 loop spans 16 amino acids. CDR3 nucleotides: TGCGCCAGCAGCTACTCCCTTGGGGGTCCAGAAGTCGAGCAGTACTTC. Translating gives CASSYSLGGPEVEQYF.

This clonotype was detected once. The genes are TRBV18 and TRBJ2-3; D possibly corresponds to TRBD1 (7 bases). The germline gives CDR1 KGHSH, CDR2 LQKENI. The CDR3 has 17 residues. V shed 2 bases and J shed 1 base, with 16 bases lying between them. The CDR3 loop is CASSPLVGGTGTDTQYF. The CDR3 nucleotides are TGTGCCAGCTCACCATTGGTCGGCGGGACAGGCACAGATACGCAGTATTTT. Together with reference TRBV18 and TRBJ2-3, the CDR3 gives the full variable domain: NAGVMQNPRHLVRRRGQEARLRCSPMKGHSHVYWYRQLPEEGLKFMVYLQKENIIDESGMPKERFSAEFPKEGPSILRIQQVVRGDSAAYFCASSPLVGGTGTDTQYFGPGTRLTVL.

This clonotype was found a few times. The chain uses TRBV7-9 and TRBJ2-7; no clear D. The CDR3 is made up of 14 amino acids. The V gene lost 2 bases and the J gene lost 2 bases, with 10 bases spanning the gap. CDR1 and CDR2 from the germline V gene are SEHNR and FQNEAQ (reference sequence). The CDR3 DNA reads as TGTGCCAGCAGCTTAACCCCAAAACCCTACGAGCAGTACTTC. This encodes CASSLTPKPYEQYF.

CDR3: CASSQEPRGPFGTQYF. CDR3 sequence (DNA): TGTGCCAGCAGCCAAGAACCTCGGGGCCCCTTTGGGACCCAGTACTTC. The genes are TRBV3-1 and TRBJ2-5; tentatively, D is TRBD1 or TRBD2 (5 bases each). From germline, CDR1 is LGHDT and CDR2 YNNKEL (reference sequence). The germline V and J ends were trimmed by 0 bases and 7 bases, with 18 bases remaining between them. This CDR3 spans 16 amino acids.

Worth noting for this clonotype: This could be a read error, since a much larger clone is one nucleotide away. The V gene is TRBV7-2, the J gene TRBJ2-7; a weak D match, TRBD1 (5 bases). Trimming stripped 6 bases from V and 3 bases from J, with 6 bases between. Per germline, CDR1 SGHTA and CDR2 FQGNSA. CDR3 length: 11 residues. As DNA, the CDR3 is TGTGCCAGCAGGGGGCACTACGAGCAGTACTTC. Its protein is CASRGHYEQYF.

This clonotype was seen a handful of times. This rearrangement joins TRBV15 to TRBJ2-3, with 13 bases aligning to TRBD2. V was clipped by 5 bases and J by 4 bases; unmatched bases: 6. The germline gives CDR1 LNHNV, CDR2 YYDKDF (reference sequence). The CDR3 runs 16 residues. The DNA of the CDR3 is TGTGCCACCAGCGGACTGACTAGCGGGGGGCCAGATACGCAGTATTTT. Translated, it gives CATSGLTSGGPDTQYF.

This clonotype was recorded a few times. This sequence joins TRBV5-4 and TRBJ2-1; 13 nucleotides match TRBD2. Germline V gene lookup returns CDR1 SGHNT and CDR2 YYREEE (reference sequence). The CDR3 sequence is 14 residues long. With 9 bases clipped from V and 6 bases from J, the junction kept 6 bases outside the gene matches. The CDR3 sequence: CATTGTSGVNEQFF. The CDR3 DNA reads TGTGCCACCACCGGGACTAGCGGGGTCAATGAGCAGTTCTTC.

The rearrangement links TRBV10-3 to TRBJ2-7, with D perhaps being TRBD1 or TRBD2 (6 bases each). This CDR3 comprises 14 residues. CDR1 is ENHRY and CDR2 is SYGVKD in the germline V gene. Trimming removed 8 bases from V and 3 bases from J, with 17 bases in between. CDR3 in amino acids: CAIGGRGLNYEQYF. CDR3 DNA sequence: TGTGCCATCGGTGGACGGGGGCTAAACTACGAGCAGTACTTC.

This clonotype was recorded once. The DNA for the CDR3 is TGCGCCAGCAGCTTGGTGACAGGGAGTTTCGCCTACGAGCAGTACTTC. This sequence encodes CASSLVTGSFAYEQYF. The chain is built from TRBV5-1 and TRBJ2-7; TRBD1 aligns across 7 bases. The CDR3 is 16 residues long. Germline V gene lookup returns CDR1 SGHRS and CDR2 YFSETQ. Trimming took 0 bases from V and 2 from J; bases not matched to a gene: 8.

This clonotype was picked up a small number of times. V usage is TRBV5-6 and J usage is TRBJ1-2; the D is unclear. From germline, CDR1 is SGHDT and CDR2 YYEEEE. Trimming stripped 1 base from V and 8 bases from J, with 15 bases between. The CDR3 has 14 amino acids. The CDR3 is CASSLPGLSPGYTF. DNA for the CDR3: TGTGCCAGCAGCTTGCCGGGCCTAAGCCCCGGCTACACCTTC.

This clonotype was seen once. This chain connects TRBV5-1 to TRBJ2-4, with D unclear. CDR3 length: 13 residues. Germline CDR1 and CDR2: SGHRS and YFSETQ. Deletions cut 4 bases from V and 6 bases from J, with 11 bases between. The DNA of the CDR3 is TGCGCCAGCAGCCCAAGTCTCCTAAACATTCAGTACTTC. Protein sequence: CASSPSLLNIQYF.